Listed here are 27 T cell receptor beta chains from one sample, sequenced in a study of blood T cell repertoires in COVID-19. Clones were sequenced by immunoSEQ multiplex PCR, and TCRdb holds only the in-frame ones, with some missing. Of about 160,000 clones in the sample, 70% to 90% were seen once. Material: peripheral blood. The receptors derive from a man in his 60s with acute or convalescent COVID-19.

The CDR3 is CASSQVVEILYNEQFF. As DNA, the CDR3 is TGTGCCAGCAGCCAAGTAGTCGAGATTCTCTACAATGAGCAGTTCTTC. This rearrangement joins TRBV3-1 (or the pseudogene TRBV3-2) to TRBJ2-1; unclear D gene. Trimming removed 1 base from V and 3 bases from J, with 13 bases in between. CDR1 LGHDT and CDR2 YNNKEL come from the germline V gene (reference sequence). The CDR3 loop spans 16 amino acids.

This clone was observed once. V and J are TRBV6-5 and TRBJ1-2; no reliable D call. Germline V gene data show CDR1 as MNHEY and CDR2 as SVGAGI. V was clipped by 0 bases and J by 0 bases, with 11 bases between them. This CDR3 comprises 16 residues. CDR3 sequence reads: CASSYSEVTPNYGYTF. CDR3 nucleotide sequence: TGTGCCAGCAGTTACTCGGAAGTGACACCTAACTATGGCTACACCTTC.

This chain connects TRBV24-1 to TRBJ2-2; 9 bases line up with TRBD1. Losses at the gene ends were 3 bases for V and 6 bases for J; bases not matched to a gene: 7. This CDR3 is 16 amino acids long. Germline V gene data show CDR1 as KGHDR and CDR2 as SFDVKD. The CDR3: CATSDPGQGSPGELFF. The CDR3 nucleotides read TGTGCCACCAGTGATCCGGGACAGGGTTCCCCCGGGGAGCTGTTTTTT.

Note on this clone: At one of its ends the junction is not consistent with the germline gene, which may arise from a read error. The chain couples TRBV6-6 to TRBJ2-7, with 11 bases aligning to TRBD1. Germline V gene lookup returns CDR1 MNHNY and CDR2 SVGAGI (reference sequence). The length of the CDR3 is 15 residues. The CDR3, as DNA: TGTGCCAGCAGATACTCATCCGGGACAGGGGGCGAGCAGTACTTC. Protein: CASRYSSGTGGEQYF.

The V call is TRBV6-5, the J call TRBJ2-3; a possible D gene is TRBD2 (5 bases). From germline, CDR1 is MNHEY and CDR2 SVGAGI. Trimming shortened V by 8 bases and J by 6 bases, and 15 bases separated the two germline ends. The CDR3 totals 13 residues. CDR3 nucleotide sequence: TGTGCCAGCCGCCGGACTCCTGGGGATACGCAGTATTTT. This translates into CASRRTPGDTQYF.

The chain recombines TRBV30 with TRBJ2-5; possibly TRBD2 for D (7 bases). The CDR3 is made up of 15 amino acids. The germline V gene encodes CDR1 GTSNPN and CDR2 SVGIG (reference sequence). V lost 0 bases, J lost 1 base, and 12 bases lay in between. CDR3 sequence (DNA): TGTGCCTGGAGTGTGGGAGGGGGGAGCCAAGAGACCCAGTACTTC. Protein: CAWSVGGGSQETQYF.

The V gene is TRBV6-5, the J gene TRBJ1-5; possibly TRBD1 for D (5 bases). The V gene's germline CDR1 is MNHEY and CDR2 SVGAGI. V dropped 4 bases and J dropped 3 bases, with 13 bases sitting between them. The CDR3 extends over 15 amino acids. CDR3 sequence: CASSSWPGNNQPQHF. CDR3 nucleotide sequence: TGTGCCAGCAGTTCCTGGCCAGGGAACAATCAGCCCCAGCATTTT.

The V call is TRBV5-1, the J call TRBJ1-2; TRBD1 aligns across 10 bases. The J segment lost 8 bases and the V segment lost 2 bases, leaving 6 bases of the junction unmatched. In germline, CDR1 is SGHRS, CDR2 YFSETQ. The CDR3 sequence is 14 residues long. The DNA for the CDR3 is TGCGCCAGCAGCTTAATGGGGACAGGGGTCGGCTACACCTTC. Protein: CASSLMGTGVGYTF.

The chain combines TRBV4-1 with TRBJ1-1; tentatively, D is TRBD1 (6 bases). CDR1 and CDR2 from the germline V gene are MGHRA and YSYEKL. Between the trimmed V and J ends, which lost 4 bases and 5 bases, there was a span of 14 bases. The CDR3 is 14 residues long. The CDR3 DNA is TGCGCCAGCAGCCCCCCGGGACAACCAACTGAAGCTTTCTTT. Encoded protein: CASSPPGQPTEAFF.

Written as DNA, the CDR3 is TGTGCCACCAGCAGAGAGCTGGACAGCCCCTATGGCTACACCTTC. It specifies CATSRELDSPYGYTF. This sequence joins TRBV15 and TRBJ1-2, with D maybe TRBD1 (6 bases). This CDR3 comprises 15 residues. V was clipped by 0 bases and J by 4 bases, with 12 bases between them. The germline CDR1 and CDR2 sequences are LNHNV and YYDKDF (reference sequence).

The chain is built from TRBV4-1 and TRBJ2-1, with 7 bases lining up with TRBD1. The CDR3 has 15 amino acids. The junction had 1 base not matched to a gene; V was cut back by 0 bases and J by 2 bases. Germline assignment: CDR1 MGHRA and CDR2 YSYEKL. The DNA of the CDR3 is TGCGCCAGCAGCCAAGAGGGACAGACCTACAATGAGCAGTTCTTC. This sequence encodes CASSQEGQTYNEQFF.

The chain employs TRBV5-8 and TRBJ1-6; TRBD1 matches 12 bases. The ends lost 0 bases at V and 6 bases at J; junction bases unmatched: 7. CDR1 is SGHTS, CDR2 YDEGEE, per germline. There are 18 residues in the CDR3. Written as DNA, the CDR3 is TGTGCCAGCAGCTTGGGGGACAGGGGGCGCCTGGGTAATTCACCCCTCCACTTT. Translation gives CASSLGDRGRLGNSPLHF.

The rearrangement uses TRBV7-9 and TRBJ1-5; D is undetermined. Germline lookup yields CDR1 SEHNR and CDR2 FQNEAQ (reference sequence). V was pared by 1 base and J by 4 bases, with 8 bases between. The length of the CDR3 is 14 residues. In DNA, the CDR3 is TGTGCCAGCAGCTTAGAATCGGTTAATCAGCCCCAGCATTTT. Translating gives CASSLESVNQPQHF.

The chain links TRBV2 to TRBJ2-3, with no clear D. The CDR3 totals 15 residues. Trimming left V 4 bases short and J 2 bases short, with 13 bases between. The germline gives CDR1 SNHLY, CDR2 FYNNEI. The CDR3 protein is CASSGPGTHTDTQYF. CDR3 DNA: TGTGCCAGCAGTGGGCCAGGAACCCACACAGATACGCAGTATTTT.

The CDR3 sequence: CATSLGGGYEQYF. CDR3 bases: TGTGCCACCAGCCTGGGAGGGGGGTACGAGCAGTACTTC. This chain uses TRBV15 with TRBJ2-7; a possible D gene is TRBD2 (7 bases). Germline V lookup: CDR1 LNHNV, CDR2 YYDKDF (reference sequence). The V end was cut by 5 bases, the J end by 4 bases, with 12 bases between. The length of the CDR3 is 13 residues.

The V call is TRBV6-6, the J call TRBJ1-6; D not certain. This CDR3 region has 12 residues. V was cut by 2 bases and J by 9 bases, with 5 bases left in between. Germline V lookup: CDR1 MNHNY, CDR2 SVGAGI (reference sequence). This chain's CDR3 is CASSYPGSPLHF. The CDR3 DNA sequence: TGTGCCAGCAGTTACCCCGGTTCACCCCTCCACTTT.

The J gene is TRBJ2-7, the V gene TRBV5-5, with a possible D match to TRBD2 (5 bases). Trimming pared 4 bases from V and 0 bases from J, leaving 14 bases between. There are 15 residues in the CDR3. Germline loops: CDR1 SGHKS, CDR2 YYEKEE (reference sequence). In DNA, the CDR3 is TGTGCCAGCAGCCTCACGAGCGGCTCCTCCTACGAGCAGTACTTC. The encoded protein is CASSLTSGSSYEQYF.

The chain is built from TRBV18 and TRBJ2-6, with TRBD2 as a possible D gene (5 bases). The CDR3 totals 17 residues. V was pared by 1 base and J by 0 bases, with 10 bases between. Germline lookup yields CDR1 KGHSH and CDR2 LQKENI. The DNA for the CDR3 is TGTGCCAGCTCACCACTGAGGGCAAACTCTGGGGCCAACGTCCTGACTTTC. It codes for CASSPLRANSGANVLTF.

The chain's CDR3 is CASSRQGNIQYF. The CDR3 region has the DNA TGTGCCAGCAGTCGACAGGGGAACATTCAGTACTTC. The rearrangement joins TRBV2 to TRBJ2-4, with 8 bases matching TRBD1. Germline V CDR1 and CDR2: SNHLY, FYNNEI. Trimming cost V 5 bases and J 7 bases; bases outside gene matches: 1. There are 12 residues in the CDR3.

This sequence joins TRBV6-2 or TRBV6-3 and TRBJ2-3; possible D gene TRBD2, 7 bases. The CDR3 loop spans 16 amino acids. Germline lookup yields CDR1 MNHEY and CDR2 SVGEGT. V was clipped by 5 bases and J by 8 bases, with 23 bases between them. CDR3 bases: TGTGCCAGCAGTACCCTACGCGGGGGACAACCAGGTACGCAGTATTTT. This codes for CASSTLRGGQPGTQYF.

This chain uses TRBV2 with TRBJ1-2; 8 nucleotides agree with TRBD1. This CDR3 spans 14 amino acids. Per the germline V gene, CDR1 is SNHLY and CDR2 is FYNNEI. Unmatched junction bases numbered 6, after V lost 7 bases and J lost 2 bases. CDR3 protein: CASTGQGGNYGYTF. The CDR3 DNA is TGTGCCAGCACCGGACAGGGTGGAAACTATGGCTACACCTTC.

The genes are TRBV11-2 and TRBJ1-1, with D maybe TRBD1 (6 bases). Trimming took 1 base from V and 10 from J, leaving 13 bases between them. The CDR3 contains 13 residues. Looked up from germline, CDR1 is SGHAT and CDR2 is FQNNGV. Written as DNA, the CDR3 is TGTGCCAGCAGCTTAGGGGGGGGCGAAGTAGCTTTCTTT. It is translated as CASSLGGGEVAFF. Full variable domain (missing parts from reference TRBV11-2 and TRBJ1-1): EAGVAQSPRYKIIEKRQSVAFWCNPISGHATLYWYQQILGQGPKLLIQFQNNGVVDDSQLPKDRFSAERLKGVDSTLKIQPAKLEDSAVYLCASSLGGGEVAFFGQGTRLTVV.

The rearrangement links TRBV2 to TRBJ2-5; D is unclear. There are 11 residues in the CDR3. Germline CDR1 and CDR2: SNHLY and FYNNEI. V dropped 7 bases and J dropped 5 bases, with 8 bases sitting between them. The CDR3 bases are TGTGCCAGCACGTTTGTGGAGACCCAGTACTTC. The encoded protein is CASTFVETQYF.

This chain joins TRBV5-4 and TRBJ1-4; 9 nucleotides agree with TRBD1. With 4 bases clipped from V and 7 bases from J, the junction kept 8 bases outside the gene matches. Germline V gene data show CDR1 as SGHNT and CDR2 as YYREEE (reference sequence). The CDR3 covers 15 residues. CDR3 sequence reads: CASSLPGQGGEKLFF. CDR3 bases: TGTGCCAGCAGCCTTCCGGGACAGGGCGGTGAAAAACTGTTTTTT.

The chain combines TRBV2 with TRBJ1-1; no definite D call. The CDR3 has 12 residues. Between the trimmed V and J ends, which lost 7 bases and 4 bases, there was a span of 10 bases. Germline assignment: CDR1 SNHLY and CDR2 FYNNEI. DNA for the CDR3: TGTGCCAGCATCTCCGCCGGCACTGAAGCTTTCTTT. Protein product: CASISAGTEAFF.

This clone was counted once. This chain connects TRBV5-1 to TRBJ2-7; D may be TRBD1 (6 bases). Germline-derived CDR1 and CDR2 are SGHRS and YFSETQ. V lost 0 bases and J 2 bases, leaving 12 bases between the germline ends. The CDR3 is 15 amino acids. The CDR3 loop is CASSLVAGATYEQYF. In nucleotides, the CDR3 is TGCGCCAGCAGCTTGGTGGCAGGGGCCACCTACGAGCAGTACTTC.

This clone was seen a single time. This chain joins TRBV5-1 and TRBJ2-3, with a tentative D call TRBD1 (5 bases). CDR3 length: 17 residues. Germline V gene sequence: CDR1 SGHRS, CDR2 YFSETQ. V was trimmed by 0 bases and J by 3 bases, leaving 17 bases between them. This CDR3 reads CASSLAVGVKRTDTQYF. The CDR3 nucleotides read TGCGCCAGCAGCTTGGCCGTAGGGGTTAAGAGGACAGATACGCAGTATTTT.